What follows is one T cell receptor (beta chain) and its context. Its antigen is still unknown. Libraries were prepared by immunoSEQ multiplex PCR; TCRdb keeps only in-frame clonotypes and omits some of them. The sample carries about 73,000 clones, roughly 88% recorded once. This entry comes from a study of T cell responses to AZD1222 COVID-19 vaccine. Overall study: Analysis merged second doses at about 4 or about 12 weeks.

Germline V lookup: CDR1 SEHNR, CDR2 FQNEAQ (reference sequence). This CDR3 region has 13 residues. The V segment lost 7 bases and the J segment 4 bases; nucleotides outside the gene matches: 5. Findings and limits, study-wide: At baseline, seropositivity was found in only a handful of AZD1222 recipients. The CD4 TCRs associated with vaccination extended across spike and predominated at 160-218 and 743-854. With two AZD1222 doses given, Spike-specific TCR breadth and depth both rose.

The specimen was peripheral blood, collected on day 0 of AZD1222 vaccination. The V call is TRBV7-9, the J call TRBJ2-7, with 9 bases identical to TRBD1. The origin of this receptor is an adult in good health. The CDR3 protein is CASTGGQGYEQYF. The CDR3 DNA sequence: TGTGCCAGCACCGGGGGACAGGGTTACGAGCAGTACTTC.